This is a list of T cell receptor beta chains from one sample in a study of blood T cells in healthy people across ages. TCRdb used MiXCR to reprocess the 5' RACE reads, holding one entry per CDR3 protein. This table holds about 1.4 million distinct CDR3 sequences, approximately 63% found once. The sequencing input was blood. The receptors stem from a man younger than 30 in good health. Each CDR3 is given with its conserved first and last residue. A D gene is named only where the DNA matches it firmly. A row's size may be missing; if present it is once, few, many or a size class.

V	size	J	D	CDR3	DNA
TRBV4-2	-	TRBJ2-6	TRBD2	CASSQASGLAGYFGANVLTF	TGTGCCAGCAGCCAAGCGTCCGGACTAGCGGGATACTTTGGGGCCAACGTCCTGACTTTC
TRBV4-3	-	TRBJ1-2	TRBD1	CASSQDHGTGDGYTF	TGCGCCAGCAGCCAAGATCACGGGACAGGGGATGGCTACACCTTC
TRBV10-3	-	TRBJ2-7	-	CAISESLQGTYEQYF	TGTGCCATCAGTGAGTCGTTACAGGGAACCTACGAGCAGTACTTC
TRBV4-1	few	TRBJ2-7	-	CASSQEAGTLNSYEQYF	TGCGCCAGCAGCCAAGAGGCAGGGACATTAAATAGTTACGAGCAGTACTTC
TRBV29-1	once	TRBJ2-1	TRBD2	CSVDARAGDEQFF	TGCAGCGTTGATGCGCGAGCGGGGGATGAGCAGTTCTTC
TRBV11-3	-	TRBJ2-1	TRBD2	CASSPGGVGNEQFF	TGTGCCAGCAGCCCTGGGGGGGTCGGCAATGAGCAGTTCTTC
TRBV7-8	-	TRBJ2-1	-	CASTPTRWGYEQFF	TGTGCCAGCACCCCGACCCGGTGGGGCTATGAGCAGTTCTTC
TRBV20-1	-	TRBJ1-2	-	CSANRGGDYGYTF	TGCAGTGCTAATCGGGGAGGTGACTATGGCTACACCTTC
TRBV6-5	-	TRBJ2-2	-	CASSSSPGGTGELFF	TGTGCCAGCAGTTCGTCGCCAGGCGGGACCGGGGAGCTGTTTTTT
TRBV7-2	-	TRBJ1-1	-	CASSLASPETEAFF	TGTGCCAGCAGCTTAGCGAGCCCCGAAACCGAAGCTTTCTTT
TRBV5-1	-	TRBJ1-6	-	CASGFGPGDGSPLHF	TGCGCCAGCGGCTTTGGGCCAGGGGACGGTTCACCCCTCCACTTT
TRBV20-1	many	TRBJ2-7	-	CSAGLSSYEQYF	TGCAGTGCGGGACTTTCCTCCTACGAGCAGTACTTC
TRBV15	few	TRBJ2-1	TRBD2	CATSRDIGGSEQFF	TGTGCCACCAGCAGAGATATCGGGGGGAGCGAGCAGTTCTTC
TRBV4-1	-	TRBJ1-1	TRBD1	CASSRAWTRGLQQAFF	TGCGCCAGCAGCCGCGCTTGGACAAGGGGGCTGCAACAAGCTTTCTTT
TRBV7-2	-	TRBJ1-2	TRBD1	CASSLGALPDRGYGYTF	TGTGCCAGCAGCTTAGGAGCCCTTCCGGACAGGGGCTATGGCTACACCTTC
TRBV2	few	TRBJ1-1	TRBD1	CANRPGTEEAFF	TGTGCCAATCGCCCCGGGACAGAAGAAGCTTTCTTT
TRBV6-6	-	TRBJ2-3	TRBD1	CASSKTDRGRDTQYF	TGTGCCAGCAGTAAGACGGACAGGGGGCGAGATACGCAGTATTTT
TRBV6-5	-	TRBJ1-2	-	CASSTAGGQGYGYTF	TGTGCCAGCAGTACCGCTGGGGGGCAAGGCTATGGCTACACCTTC
TRBV10-3	-	TRBJ2-2	-	CATRERGNTGELFF	TGTGCCACTCGAGAACGGGGTAACACCGGGGAGCTGTTTTTT
TRBV10-2	-	TRBJ2-7	-	CASRTVAYEQYF	TGCGCCAGCAGGACAGTAGCCTACGAGCAGTACTTC
TRBV11-2	-	TRBJ2-7	TRBD1	CASSFSPVDRGKYEQYF	TGTGCCAGCAGCTTCTCCCCTGTGGACAGGGGTAAATACGAGCAGTACTTC
TRBV10-3	few	TRBJ2-7	TRBD2	CAISEEVAGVSYEQYF	TGTGCCATCAGTGAGGAAGTAGCGGGAGTCTCTTACGAGCAGTACTTC
TRBV18	once	TRBJ1-2	-	CASSPSVPGSTYGYTF	TGTGCCAGCTCACCGTCGGTCCCAGGTTCTACGTATGGCTACACCTTC
TRBV10-3	-	TRBJ2-1	TRBD2	CAISGSGGSYNEQFF	TGTGCCATCAGTGGGAGCGGGGGTTCCTACAATGAGCAGTTCTTC
TRBV27	-	TRBJ2-7	TRBD1	CASSLFPGQTYEQYF	TGTGCCAGCAGTCTATTCCCGGGACAGACCTACGAGCAGTACTTC
TRBV3-1	-	TRBJ2-5	-	CASSQLHGSQETQYF	TGTGCCAGCAGCCAACTCCACGGGAGCCAAGAGACCCAGTACTTC
TRBV6-6	-	TRBJ2-3	TRBD1	CASSYLRDSRTDTQYF	TGTGCCAGCAGTTACCTCCGGGACAGCCGCACAGATACGCAGTATTTT
TRBV7-9	-	TRBJ2-4	-	CASSLTSVGQVENIQYF	TGTGCCAGCAGCTTAACAAGCGTGGGGCAGGTGGAAAACATTCAGTACTTC
TRBV2	once	TRBJ2-5	-	CATGLGETQYF	TGTGCCACTGGACTTGGAGAGACCCAGTACTTC
TRBV6-5	once	TRBJ1-2	-	CASSYVRGADGYTF	TGTGCCAGCAGTTACGTCCGGGGGGCGGACGGCTACACCTTC
TRBV29-1	few	TRBJ2-5	-	CSVDGVVSGSLAETQYF	TGCAGCGTTGACGGTGTAGTTTCAGGCAGTTTAGCGGAGACCCAGTACTTC
TRBV4-3	-	TRBJ1-6	-	CASSQGAGGIDNSPLHF	TGCGCCAGCAGCCAAGGGGCGGGAGGCATTGATAATTCACCCCTCCACTTT
TRBV29-1	-	TRBJ2-1	-	CSVASGQFF	TGCAGCGTTGCCAGCGGTCAGTTCTTC
TRBV7-2	once	TRBJ1-1	-	CASSLEPENTEAFF	TGTGCCAGCAGCTTAGAACCCGAAAACACTGAAGCTTTCTTT
TRBV2	-	TRBJ2-7	-	CASSDWTLYEQYF	TGTGCCAGCAGTGACTGGACGCTATACGAGCAGTACTTC
TRBV15	few	TRBJ2-6	-	CATSRDSAVSGANVLTF	TGTGCCACCAGCAGAGATAGCGCGGTCTCTGGGGCCAACGTCCTGACTTTC
TRBV2	-	TRBJ1-2	-	CASSEFSNYGYTF	TGTGCCAGCAGTGAATTCTCTAACTATGGCTACACCTTC
TRBV27	-	TRBJ2-3	-	CASSRGGRSTDTQYF	TGTGCCAGCAGTCGGGGAGGAAGGTCCACAGATACGCAGTATTTT
TRBV5-1	-	TRBJ1-4	TRBD1	CASRRGQTNEKLFF	TGCGCCAGCAGGCGGGGACAGACAAATGAAAAACTGTTTTTT
TRBV27	-	TRBJ2-7	-	CASSLRAGGTGICEQYF	TGTGCCAGCAGTTTAAGAGCCGGGGGAACAGGGATTTGCGAGCAGTACTTC
TRBV19	-	TRBJ2-6	-	CASSTTGANVLTF	TGTGCCAGTAGTACTACTGGGGCCAACGTCCTGACTTTC
TRBV28	-	TRBJ2-1	TRBD2	CTSKEVAGSYNEQFF	TGTACCAGCAAAGAAGTAGCGGGCTCCTACAATGAGCAGTTCTTC
TRBV4-2	-	TRBJ2-7	-	CASSQAPTSADYEQYF	TGTGCCAGCAGCCAAGCTCCGACATCGGCCGACTACGAGCAGTACTTC
TRBV29-1	-	TRBJ2-2	-	CSVCLLGYTGELFF	TGCAGCGTTTGTCTTCTGGGGTACACCGGGGAGCTGTTTTTT
TRBV6-2/TRBV6-3	once	TRBJ2-7	TRBD2	CASSLLAVYEQYF	TGTGCCAGCAGCCTACTAGCGGTATACGAGCAGTACTTC
TRBV7-9	many	TRBJ2-1	-	CATGSYNEQFF	TGTGCCACCGGTTCCTACAATGAGCAGTTCTTC
TRBV4-2	-	TRBJ2-1	-	CASSQDRVRDHLYNEQFF	TGTGCCAGCAGCCAAGATAGGGTCCGGGACCATCTTTACAATGAGCAGTTCTTC
TRBV5-6	-	TRBJ2-5	-	CASSLGPRPETQYF	TGTGCCAGCAGCTTGGGACCCCGACCTGAGACCCAGTACTTC
TRBV4-3	-	TRBJ2-3	TRBD1	CASSQTTGVADTQYF	TGCGCCAGCAGCCAGACGACAGGGGTGGCAGATACGCAGTATTTT
TRBV20-1	-	TRBJ2-7	TRBD1	CSAGQGAGSYEQYF	TGCAGTGCTGGACAGGGGGCGGGCTCCTACGAGCAGTACTTC
TRBV5-1	once	TRBJ1-1	-	CASSLDGGPEAFF	TGCGCCAGCAGCTTGGATGGAGGGCCTGAAGCTTTCTTT
TRBV10-2	once	TRBJ2-2	TRBD2	CASERGTGELFF	TGCGCCAGCGAGCGGGGGACCGGGGAGCTGTTTTTT
TRBV6-5	-	TRBJ2-7	TRBD1	CASSADRRTYEQYF	TGTGCCAGCAGTGCGGACAGGCGTACCTACGAGCAGTACTTC
TRBV7-9	-	TRBJ2-5	TRBD2	CASSDTGLAGQETQYF	TGTGCCAGCAGCGATACGGGACTAGCGGGACAAGAGACCCAGTACTTC
TRBV4-1	-	TRBJ2-1	-	CASSRSNLLASQEQFF	TGCGCCAGCAGTCGCTCAAATCTGCTAGCGTCACAGGAGCAGTTCTTC
TRBV4-2	-	TRBJ2-2	-	CASSQSFPRRGTETGELFF	TGTGCCAGCAGCCAGTCCTTCCCCAGAAGGGGGACGGAAACCGGGGAGCTGTTTTTT
TRBV7-9	few	TRBJ1-2	-	CASSLGLATDINGYTF	TGTGCCAGCAGCTTAGGCTTAGCGACGGACATAAATGGCTACACCTTC
TRBV10-3	-	TRBJ1-1	-	CAISGLGGAEAFF	TGTGCCATCAGTGGTCTGGGGGGTGCTGAAGCTTTCTTT
TRBV10-3	few	TRBJ2-7	TRBD2	CAANSGRSSYEQYF	TGTGCCGCCAATAGCGGGAGGTCCTCCTACGAGCAGTACTTC